This TCR beta chain is from a study of tumor and adjacent non-tumor tissue in lung cancer. Study-wide background: Samples averaged about 4.2 million productive TCRbeta reads each.

Germline assignment: CDR1 SGHVS and CDR2 FQNEAQ. V dropped 1 base and J dropped 7 bases, with 11 bases sitting between them. The CDR3 length is 13 residues. No cell sorting was done before RNA was extracted from the tissue. This non-tumor lung sample came from over 3 cm beyond the tumor edge. The library came from three nested PCR rounds adapted from ARM-PCR protocols. Via MiXCR, TCRdb re-called the multiplex PCR reads, giving one row per CDR3 protein. Counted here are 60,000 or so distinct CDR3 sequences, around two thirds occurring once; the ten biggest clones make up roughly a third. Study findings and constraints: TCR diversity was significantly greater in tumor than normal lung tissue. Patients with more diverse tumor TCRs had worse survival.

This clonotype is labeled as medium-sized. Its target is not known. This sequence joins TRBV7-8 and TRBJ2-7, with D uncertain. Sequences were obtained from distant non-tumor lung tissue. The source of this sequence is a man in his 70s with non-small cell lung cancer. The CDR3 DNA is TGTGCCAGCAGCTTAGACAGTGCGCGGGAGCAGTACTTC. Translated, it gives CASSLDSAREQYF.